A selection of T cell receptor beta chains follows, all from one sample in a study of technical replicates of blood from a handful of donors. Assay: immunoSEQ multiplex PCR; the TCRdb copy retains only in-frame clones and omits some. The sample carries about 100,000 clones, approximately 94% recorded once. The specimen was T cells isolated from PBMCs. Receptors originate from a human donor in good health. Each CDR3 is given with its conserved first and last residue. A D gene is named only where the DNA matches it firmly. Only part of the rows carry a size: once, few, many, or a class if the clone is expanded.

d_gene: -; abundance: -; j_gene: TRBJ2-3; v_gene: TRBV5-5; CDR3aa: CASSLEEGTDTQYF; CDR3nt: TGTGCCAGCAGCTTGGAGGAGGGCACAGATACGCAGTATTTT
d_gene: TRBD1; abundance: -; j_gene: TRBJ2-5; v_gene: TRBV13; CDR3aa: CASSPRTGETQYF; CDR3nt: TGTGCCAGCAGCCCACGGACAGGAGAGACCCAGTACTTC
d_gene: TRBD1; abundance: -; j_gene: TRBJ1-6; v_gene: TRBV7-3; CDR3aa: CASSMGTANSPLHF; CDR3nt: TGTGCCAGCAGCATGGGGACAGCTAATTCACCCCTCCACTTT
d_gene: TRBD1; abundance: -; j_gene: TRBJ2-7; v_gene: TRBV27; CDR3aa: CASGSWGQGPHYEQYF; CDR3nt: TGTGCCAGCGGGTCCTGGGGACAGGGGCCCCACTACGAGCAGTACTTC
d_gene: -; abundance: -; j_gene: TRBJ1-2; v_gene: TRBV6-5; CDR3aa: CASRYHGGYTF; CDR3nt: TGTGCCAGCAGGTATCACGGTGGCTACACCTTC
d_gene: TRBD1; abundance: -; j_gene: TRBJ2-7; v_gene: TRBV6-5; CDR3aa: CASSYTGQFPNEQYF; CDR3nt: TGTGCCAGCAGTTACACGGGACAGTTCCCAAACGAGCAGTACTTC
d_gene: -; abundance: -; j_gene: TRBJ2-5; v_gene: TRBV5-6; CDR3aa: CASRQDQGAQETQYF; CDR3nt: TGTGCCAGCAGACAAGACCAGGGCGCACAAGAGACCCAGTACTTC
d_gene: TRBD1; abundance: -; j_gene: TRBJ1-1; v_gene: TRBV5-4; CDR3aa: CASSQGPGQGNTEAFF; CDR3nt: TGTGCCAGCAGCCAAGGACCGGGACAGGGGAACACTGAAGCTTTCTTT
d_gene: TRBD2; abundance: -; j_gene: TRBJ2-4; v_gene: TRBV4-1; CDR3aa: CASSQFGLAENIQYF; CDR3nt: TGCGCCAGCAGCCAATTTGGACTAGCGGAAAACATTCAGTACTTC
d_gene: -; abundance: -; j_gene: TRBJ1-1; v_gene: TRBV6-5; CDR3aa: CASSSGALRTEAFF; CDR3nt: TGTGCCAGCAGTTCAGGGGCCCTGAGGACTGAAGCTTTCTTT
d_gene: -; abundance: -; j_gene: TRBJ2-5; v_gene: TRBV7-9; CDR3aa: CASSLGGTQYF; CDR3nt: TGTGCCAGCAGCTTGGGAGGGACCCAGTACTTC
d_gene: TRBD2; abundance: once; j_gene: TRBJ2-3; v_gene: TRBV5-1; CDR3aa: CASSLILADTDTQYF; CDR3nt: TGCGCCAGCAGCTTGATACTAGCGGACACAGATACGCAGTATTTT
d_gene: TRBD1; abundance: few; j_gene: TRBJ1-2; v_gene: TRBV5-6; CDR3aa: CASSLIRDRGLYGYTF; CDR3nt: TGTGCCAGCAGCCTCATCCGGGACAGGGGGCTCTATGGCTACACCTTC
d_gene: -; abundance: -; j_gene: TRBJ2-2; v_gene: TRBV7-3; CDR3aa: CASSARGTPNTGELFF; CDR3nt: TGTGCCAGCAGCGCCCGCGGGACTCCGAACACCGGGGAGCTGTTTTTT
d_gene: TRBD1; abundance: -; j_gene: TRBJ1-1; v_gene: TRBV5-1; CDR3aa: CASSTGGETTFF; CDR3nt: TGCGCCAGCAGCACAGGGGGCGAGACGACTTTCTTT
d_gene: TRBD1; abundance: -; j_gene: TRBJ1-3; v_gene: TRBV25-1; CDR3aa: CASSELRGQGSGNTIYF; CDR3nt: TGTGCCAGCAGTGAATTAAGAGGACAGGGCTCTGGAAACACCATATATTTT
d_gene: -; abundance: -; j_gene: TRBJ1-2; v_gene: TRBV30; CDR3aa: CAWSSGANYGYTF; CDR3nt: TGTGCCTGGAGTTCGGGAGCTAACTATGGCTACACCTTC
d_gene: TRBD1; abundance: once; j_gene: TRBJ2-7; v_gene: TRBV14; CDR3aa: CASSRQGTYEQYF; CDR3nt: TGTGCCAGCAGCCGACAGGGCACCTACGAGCAGTACTTC
d_gene: -; abundance: -; j_gene: TRBJ2-3; v_gene: TRBV9; CDR3aa: CASSVGSTDTQYF; CDR3nt: TGTGCCAGCAGCGTCGGGAGCACAGATACGCAGTATTTT
d_gene: -; abundance: -; j_gene: TRBJ1-2; v_gene: TRBV7-9; CDR3aa: CASSPYQANGYTF; CDR3nt: TGTGCCAGCAGCCCCTATCAAGCAAATGGCTACACCTTC
d_gene: -; abundance: -; j_gene: TRBJ2-7; v_gene: TRBV7-9; CDR3aa: CASSHMIGVPYYEQYF; CDR3nt: TGTGCCAGCAGCCATATGATCGGGGTCCCTTACTACGAGCAGTACTTC
d_gene: TRBD1; abundance: once; j_gene: TRBJ2-5; v_gene: TRBV12-5; CDR3aa: CASGLSRTGHQETQYF; CDR3nt: TGTGCTAGTGGTTTGTCCAGGACAGGGCACCAAGAGACCCAGTACTTC
d_gene: TRBD2; abundance: -; j_gene: TRBJ2-2; v_gene: TRBV6-4; CDR3aa: CASSPTSGFTGELFF; CDR3nt: TGTGCCAGCAGCCCGACTAGCGGGTTCACCGGGGAGCTGTTTTTT
d_gene: -; abundance: -; j_gene: TRBJ2-7; v_gene: TRBV28; CDR3aa: CASSLWDKSYEQYF; CDR3nt: TGTGCCAGCAGTTTATGGGACAAATCCTACGAGCAGTACTTC
d_gene: -; abundance: -; j_gene: TRBJ1-6; v_gene: TRBV4-1; CDR3aa: CASSQAIPSSYNSPLHF; CDR3nt: TGCGCCAGCAGCCAAGCGATTCCGAGCTCCTATAATTCACCCCTCCACTTT
d_gene: TRBD2; abundance: -; j_gene: TRBJ2-7; v_gene: TRBV11-2; CDR3aa: CASSRAGTSGYEQYF; CDR3nt: TGTGCCAGCAGCCGGGCCGGGACTAGCGGCTACGAGCAGTACTTC
d_gene: TRBD1; abundance: -; j_gene: TRBJ2-2; v_gene: TRBV15; CDR3aa: CASSPGTGAIGELFF; CDR3nt: TGTGCCAGCTCACCCGGGACAGGGGCAATCGGGGAGCTGTTTTTT
d_gene: -; abundance: -; j_gene: TRBJ2-2; v_gene: TRBV11-1; CDR3aa: CASSFFGGPTGELFF; CDR3nt: TGTGCCAGCAGCTTCTTCGGGGGGCCCACCGGGGAGCTGTTTTTT
d_gene: -; abundance: -; j_gene: TRBJ2-1; v_gene: TRBV4-1; CDR3aa: CASSQGFGGDAYNEQFF; CDR3nt: TGCGCCAGCAGCCAGGGGTTCGGGGGAGACGCCTACAATGAGCAGTTCTTC
d_gene: -; abundance: -; j_gene: TRBJ1-1; v_gene: TRBV7-9; CDR3aa: CASSLAGAPEAFF; CDR3nt: TGTGCCAGCAGCTTAGCAGGGGCCCCTGAAGCTTTCTTT
d_gene: TRBD2; abundance: -; j_gene: TRBJ2-5; v_gene: TRBV4-1; CDR3aa: CASSQETLAGGKETQYF; CDR3nt: TGCGCCAGCAGCCAAGAGACCCTAGCGGGGGGTAAAGAGACCCAGTACTTC
d_gene: TRBD1; abundance: once; j_gene: TRBJ1-5; v_gene: TRBV19; CDR3aa: CASKNRGLVQPQHF; CDR3nt: TGTGCCAGTAAGAACAGGGGGCTGGTCCAGCCCCAGCATTTT
d_gene: -; abundance: -; j_gene: TRBJ1-1; v_gene: TRBV5-6; CDR3aa: CASSSSGSLGVNTEAFF; CDR3nt: TGTGCCAGCAGCTCCTCCGGGAGCCTGGGGGTGAACACTGAAGCTTTCTTT
d_gene: -; abundance: -; j_gene: TRBJ2-2; v_gene: TRBV4-1; CDR3aa: CASSPYTGELFF; CDR3nt: TGCGCCAGCAGCCCATACACCGGGGAGCTGTTTTTT
d_gene: TRBD2; abundance: -; j_gene: TRBJ2-7; v_gene: TRBV15; CDR3aa: CATSRDIAGESYEQYF; CDR3nt: TGTGCCACCAGCAGAGATATAGCGGGAGAATCCTACGAGCAGTACTTC
d_gene: -; abundance: -; j_gene: TRBJ2-1; v_gene: TRBV7-9; CDR3aa: CASSTQGNEQFF; CDR3nt: TGTGCCAGCAGCACCCAGGGTAATGAGCAGTTCTTC
d_gene: TRBD2; abundance: -; j_gene: TRBJ2-7; v_gene: TRBV6-5; CDR3aa: CASSYSGGSTYEQYF; CDR3nt: TGTGCCAGCAGTTACTCGGGGGGGAGTACCTACGAGCAGTACTTC
d_gene: TRBD1; abundance: -; j_gene: TRBJ2-1; v_gene: TRBV19; CDR3aa: CASSNDRGYHNEQFF; CDR3nt: TGTGCCAGTAGTAATGACAGGGGGTACCACAATGAGCAGTTCTTC
d_gene: -; abundance: -; j_gene: TRBJ2-5; v_gene: TRBV5-4; CDR3aa: CASSSGFRGETQYF; CDR3nt: TGTGCCAGCAGCTCGGGTTTCAGGGGAGAGACCCAGTACTTC
d_gene: TRBD2; abundance: -; j_gene: TRBJ2-5; v_gene: TRBV5-1; CDR3aa: CASSLGVAGGQETQYF; CDR3nt: TGCGCCAGCAGCTTGGGGGTAGCGGGGGGTCAAGAGACCCAGTACTTC
d_gene: TRBD1; abundance: -; j_gene: TRBJ1-2; v_gene: TRBV6-6; CDR3aa: CASSHRQGDIYGYTF; CDR3nt: TGTGCCAGCAGCCATAGACAGGGAGATATCTATGGCTACACCTTC
d_gene: -; abundance: -; j_gene: TRBJ2-1; v_gene: TRBV29-1; CDR3aa: CSVGWRDNEQFF; CDR3nt: TGCAGCGTTGGATGGCGGGACAATGAGCAGTTCTTC
d_gene: TRBD1; abundance: -; j_gene: TRBJ1-1; v_gene: TRBV6-5; CDR3aa: CASSYSKQGGAFF; CDR3nt: TGTGCCAGCAGTTACTCGAAGCAGGGGGGCGCTTTCTTT
d_gene: TRBD1; abundance: -; j_gene: TRBJ2-5; v_gene: TRBV29-1; CDR3aa: CSVRDREETQYF; CDR3nt: TGCAGCGTTCGGGACAGGGAAGAGACCCAGTACTTC
d_gene: -; abundance: -; j_gene: TRBJ1-1; v_gene: TRBV13; CDR3aa: CASSPSYFTLPVPGLTEAFF; CDR3nt: TGTGCCAGCAGCCCATCCTATTTTACCCTCCCGGTCCCAGGGCTCACTGAAGCTTTCTTT
d_gene: TRBD1; abundance: -; j_gene: TRBJ1-2; v_gene: TRBV4-2; CDR3aa: CASSQDQGRGQDYGYTF; CDR3nt: TGTGCCAGCAGCCAAGATCAAGGCAGGGGGCAAGACTATGGCTACACCTTC
d_gene: -; abundance: -; j_gene: TRBJ1-2; v_gene: TRBV4-1; CDR3aa: CASSQENEDGYTF; CDR3nt: TGCGCCAGCAGCCAAGAAAACGAGGATGGCTACACCTTC
d_gene: TRBD1; abundance: -; j_gene: TRBJ1-2; v_gene: TRBV5-1; CDR3aa: CASSLRQGADGYTF; CDR3nt: TGCGCCAGCAGCTTGCGGCAGGGGGCGGATGGCTACACCTTC
d_gene: -; abundance: -; j_gene: TRBJ1-1; v_gene: TRBV30; CDR3aa: CAWSTGNAAFF; CDR3nt: TGTGCCTGGAGTACAGGGAACGCGGCTTTCTTT
d_gene: -; abundance: -; j_gene: TRBJ2-3; v_gene: TRBV28; CDR3aa: CASSTQQGGDTQYF; CDR3nt: TGTGCCAGCAGTACCCAGCAGGGTGGAGATACGCAGTATTTT
d_gene: -; abundance: -; j_gene: TRBJ2-1; v_gene: TRBV6-4; CDR3aa: CASSPLLADYNEQFF; CDR3nt: TGTGCCAGCAGCCCACTCCTCGCGGACTACAATGAGCAGTTCTTC
d_gene: TRBD2; abundance: -; j_gene: TRBJ2-3; v_gene: TRBV6-5; CDR3aa: CASQVGGGRTDTQYF; CDR3nt: TGTGCCAGCCAGGTCGGGGGGGGGAGGACAGATACGCAGTATTTT
d_gene: TRBD1; abundance: -; j_gene: TRBJ2-5; v_gene: TRBV13; CDR3aa: CASSRGTGGQETQYF; CDR3nt: TGTGCCAGCAGTAGGGGGACAGGGGGACAAGAGACCCAGTACTTC
d_gene: -; abundance: -; j_gene: TRBJ2-7; v_gene: TRBV19; CDR3aa: CASSMGADYEQYF; CDR3nt: TGTGCCAGTAGTATGGGGGCCGACTACGAGCAGTACTTC
d_gene: TRBD1; abundance: once; j_gene: TRBJ1-1; v_gene: TRBV7-8; CDR3aa: CASSLASRGRGQGTEAFF; CDR3nt: TGTGCCAGCAGCTTAGCGAGCCGGGGCAGGGGGCAGGGCACTGAAGCTTTCTTT